This T cell receptor (beta chain) comes out of a study of T-cell memory formation after mild COVID-19. There are 13 residues in the CDR3. Germline V gene data show CDR1 as SNHLY and CDR2 as FYNNEI. The trim removed 4 bases at V and 1 base at J, leaving 0 bases unmatched. The sample holds many counts of this clonotype. TCRdb re-called the 5' RACE reads with MiXCR, one entry per CDR3 protein. The table shows 500,000 to 650,000 distinct CDR3 sequences, with about 20% occurring only once. The clonotype comes from an adult woman who had mild COVID-19 (a few samples of this study predate the infection). Cell type and time point are not known. Sequencing was performed on PBMCs or a T cell subset sorted from them (not recorded which). This sequence joins TRBV2 and TRBJ2-5, with TRBD1 matching 7 bases. The DNA of the CDR3 is TGTGCCAGCAGTGGGGACAGCCAAGAGACCCAGTACTTC. Translating it yields CASSGDSQETQYF.